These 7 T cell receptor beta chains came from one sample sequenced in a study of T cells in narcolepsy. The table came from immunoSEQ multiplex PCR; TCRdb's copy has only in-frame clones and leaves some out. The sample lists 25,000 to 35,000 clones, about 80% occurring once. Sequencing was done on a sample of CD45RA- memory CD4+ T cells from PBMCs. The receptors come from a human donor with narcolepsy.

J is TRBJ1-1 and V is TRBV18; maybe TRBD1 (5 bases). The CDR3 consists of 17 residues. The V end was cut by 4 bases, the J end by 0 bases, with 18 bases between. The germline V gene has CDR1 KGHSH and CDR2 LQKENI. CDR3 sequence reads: CASSLERPGFMNTEAFF. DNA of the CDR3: TGTGCCAGCTCACTCGAGAGGCCAGGGTTTATGAACACTGAAGCTTTCTTT.

The CDR3 region has the DNA TGTGCCAGCACAGGGGAGACCTATGGCTACACCTTC. It codes for CASTGETYGYTF. This rearrangement joins TRBV6-5 to TRBJ1-2, with a weak D call TRBD1 (6 bases). CDR1 and CDR2 from the germline V gene are MNHEY and SVGAGI. The CDR3 covers 12 residues. Trimming left V 7 bases short and J 4 bases short, with 10 bases between.

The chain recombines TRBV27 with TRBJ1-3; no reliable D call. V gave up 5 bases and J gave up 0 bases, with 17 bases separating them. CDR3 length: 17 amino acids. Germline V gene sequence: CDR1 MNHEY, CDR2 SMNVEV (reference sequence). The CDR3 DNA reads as TGTGCCAGCAGTCCCCCACCAGGTCCAGTCTCTGGAAACACCATATATTTT. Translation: CASSPPPGPVSGNTIYF.

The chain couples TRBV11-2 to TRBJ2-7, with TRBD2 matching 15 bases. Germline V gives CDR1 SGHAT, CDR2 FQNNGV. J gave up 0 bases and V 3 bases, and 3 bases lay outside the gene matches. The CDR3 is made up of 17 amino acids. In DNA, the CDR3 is TGTGCCAGCAGCTTCGGGACTAGCGGGGGGAGCTCCTACGAGCAGTACTTC. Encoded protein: CASSFGTSGGSSYEQYF.

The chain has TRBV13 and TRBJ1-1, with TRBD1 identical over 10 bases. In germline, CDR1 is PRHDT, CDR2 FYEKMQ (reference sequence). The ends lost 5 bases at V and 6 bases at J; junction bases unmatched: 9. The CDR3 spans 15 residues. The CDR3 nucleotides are TGTGCCAGCAGCCTATCGGGACAGGGGATCGCTGAAGCTTTCTTT. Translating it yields CASSLSGQGIAEAFF.

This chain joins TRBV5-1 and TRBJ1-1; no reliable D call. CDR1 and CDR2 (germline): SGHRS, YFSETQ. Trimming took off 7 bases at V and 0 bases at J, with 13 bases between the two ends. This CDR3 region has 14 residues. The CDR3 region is CASRDAVMNTEAFF. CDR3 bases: TGCGCCAGCCGAGACGCCGTCATGAACACTGAAGCTTTCTTT.

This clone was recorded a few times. CDR3 nucleotides: TGCGCCAGCAGCCAAGATAGGACAGGCACTAATGAAAAACTGTTTTTT. This codes for CASSQDRTGTNEKLFF. This sequence joins TRBV4-1 and TRBJ1-4; 7 nucleotides agree with TRBD1. The CDR3 is 16 amino acids. The junction had 3 bases not matched to a gene; V was cut back by 0 bases and J by 2 bases. Germline CDR1 reads MGHRA; CDR2 reads YSYEKL.